The rows below give T cell receptor beta chains drawn from one sample of a study of cytomegalovirus exposure and HLA in healthy donors. The data were produced by immunoSEQ multiplex PCR, yet TCRdb's version contains in-frame clones alone and is incomplete. The top ten hold roughly 1.6% of the sample, which has 150,000 to 200,000 clones, roughly four fifths seen once. Specimen: PBMCs. These receptors originate from a man aged 45-65 years in good health and CMV-seronegative. CDR3s include the opening cysteine and the closing phenylalanine or tryptophan. The D gene is left open where the match is weak. Some rows mark clone size as missing; the rest say once, few, many or name a class of expanded clone.

d_gene: TRBD1
j_gene: TRBJ2-4
abundance: NA
v_gene: TRBV7-2
CDR3nt: TGTGCCAGCCGTCAAGGGGGCACAGCCAAAAACATTCAGTACTTC
CDR3aa: CASRQGGTAKNIQYF

d_gene: TRBD1
j_gene: TRBJ1-1
abundance: NA
v_gene: TRBV7-9
CDR3nt: TGTGCCAGCAGCTTAGTAGGGGGCGCGAACACTGAAGCTTTCTTT
CDR3aa: CASSLVGGANTEAFF

d_gene: NA
j_gene: TRBJ1-2
abundance: NA
v_gene: TRBV5-5
CDR3nt: TGTGCCAGCAGCTCGCCCCAGGTTAACTATGGCTACACCTTC
CDR3aa: CASSSPQVNYGYTF

d_gene: TRBD2
j_gene: TRBJ2-3
abundance: NA
v_gene: TRBV5-1
CDR3nt: TGCGCCAGCAGCTGGGGAGCGGGGGGGAACACAGATACGCAGTATTTT
CDR3aa: CASSWGAGGNTDTQYF

d_gene: NA
j_gene: TRBJ1-6
abundance: NA
v_gene: TRBV5-4
CDR3nt: TGTGCCAGCAGCTTGTCAGGGCCAATGAATTCACCCCTCCACTTT
CDR3aa: CASSLSGPMNSPLHF

d_gene: TRBD1
j_gene: TRBJ2-1
abundance: NA
v_gene: TRBV29-1
CDR3nt: TGCAGCGCTAGGGACAGCCGGCGGTTGGAGCAGTTCTTC
CDR3aa: CSARDSRRLEQFF

d_gene: NA
j_gene: TRBJ1-6
abundance: NA
v_gene: TRBV6-1
CDR3nt: TGTGCCAGCAGTGCTTGGAGGGCGTCCTATAATTCACCCCTCCACTTT
CDR3aa: CASSAWRASYNSPLHF

d_gene: TRBD1
j_gene: TRBJ2-1
abundance: once
v_gene: TRBV19
CDR3nt: TGTGCCAGTAGCCTTCCCGGGACAGGCTCCTACAATGAGCAGTTCTTC
CDR3aa: CASSLPGTGSYNEQFF

d_gene: TRBD2
j_gene: TRBJ2-7
abundance: once
v_gene: TRBV5-5
CDR3nt: TGTGCCAGCAGCTTGGGACTAGCGGGGTCCTACGAGCAGTACTTC
CDR3aa: CASSLGLAGSYEQYF

d_gene: NA
j_gene: TRBJ2-7
abundance: few
v_gene: TRBV19
CDR3nt: TGTGCCAGCCTGGGACTTGACCAAGAGCAGTACTTC
CDR3aa: CASLGLDQEQYF

d_gene: NA
j_gene: TRBJ2-2
abundance: NA
v_gene: TRBV4-2
CDR3nt: TGTGCCAGCAGCCAAGGGCTAGGAAACACCGGGGAGCTGTTTTTT
CDR3aa: CASSQGLGNTGELFF

d_gene: NA
j_gene: TRBJ2-2
abundance: NA
v_gene: TRBV2
CDR3nt: TGTGCCAGCAGTGAGAGGGACTTCACCGGGGAGCTGTTTTTT
CDR3aa: CASSERDFTGELFF

d_gene: NA
j_gene: TRBJ1-1
abundance: NA
v_gene: TRBV7-2
CDR3nt: TGTGCCAGCAGGCAAACTACAGGGAACACTGAAGCTTTCTTT
CDR3aa: CASRQTTGNTEAFF

d_gene: TRBD1
j_gene: TRBJ1-2
abundance: NA
v_gene: TRBV28
CDR3nt: TGTGCCAGCAGCCAAGGGACAGCCTATGGCTACACCTTC
CDR3aa: CASSQGTAYGYTF

d_gene: NA
j_gene: TRBJ2-7
abundance: once
v_gene: TRBV7-2
CDR3nt: TGTGCCAGCAATTTTAAGGGCAGGGCCTACGAGCAGTACTTC
CDR3aa: CASNFKGRAYEQYF

d_gene: TRBD1
j_gene: TRBJ1-5
abundance: NA
v_gene: TRBV4-3
CDR3nt: TGCGCCAGCAGCCAAGATGGGACAGGGGTTCAGCCCCAGCATTTT
CDR3aa: CASSQDGTGVQPQHF

d_gene: TRBD2
j_gene: TRBJ2-1
abundance: NA
v_gene: TRBV5-4
CDR3nt: TGTGCCAGCAGCTTGGGTACTAGCGGGAGGTTTGAGCAGTTCTTC
CDR3aa: CASSLGTSGRFEQFF

d_gene: NA
j_gene: TRBJ2-7
abundance: NA
v_gene: TRBV5-6
CDR3nt: TGTGCCAGCAGCTTGGGAGGCGAAAGCTCCTACGAGCAGTACTTC
CDR3aa: CASSLGGESSYEQYF

d_gene: TRBD2
j_gene: TRBJ2-7
abundance: NA
v_gene: TRBV5-1
CDR3nt: TGCGCCAGCAGCTTAGCGGGGGGGTCCTACGAGCAGTACTTC
CDR3aa: CASSLAGGSYEQYF